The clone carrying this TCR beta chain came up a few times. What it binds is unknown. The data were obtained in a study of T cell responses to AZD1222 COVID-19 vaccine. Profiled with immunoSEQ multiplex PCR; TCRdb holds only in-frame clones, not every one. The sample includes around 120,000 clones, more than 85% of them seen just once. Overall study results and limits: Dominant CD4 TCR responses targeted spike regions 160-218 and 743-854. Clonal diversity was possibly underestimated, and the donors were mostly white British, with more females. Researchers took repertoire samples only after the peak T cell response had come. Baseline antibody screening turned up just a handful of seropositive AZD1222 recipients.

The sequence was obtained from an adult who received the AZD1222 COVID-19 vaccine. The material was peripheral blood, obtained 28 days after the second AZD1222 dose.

The CDR3 here is CASSQESGYEQYF. The CDR3 DNA reads TGCGCCAGCAGCCAAGAGTCCGGATACGAGCAGTACTTC. The V gene is TRBV4-3, the J gene TRBJ2-7; D unresolved. Trimming pared 0 bases from V and 4 bases from J, leaving 7 bases between. Looked up from germline, CDR1 is LGHNA and CDR2 is YSLEER. The CDR3 totals 13 residues.